This entry lists 14 T cell receptor beta chains sequenced from one sample in a study of shared clonotypes between healthy human individuals. Positive CCR7 selection of CD45RO-negative cells yielded the naive CD8 cells, and terminally differentiated effector memory CD45RA+ cells were excluded. Clones were read by immunoSEQ multiplex PCR, and TCRdb kept only the in-frame ones, dropping some. This sample yields 550,000 to 750,000 clones, of which 92% are seen a single time; about 24% belongs to the top ten. The source material was naive CD8+ T cells sorted from blood. Receptors were obtained from a man aged 30 to 39 in good health.

V gene TRBV10-1 combines with J gene TRBJ1-1, with a tentative D call TRBD1 (5 bases). Germline assignment: CDR1 WNHNN and CDR2 SYGVQD (reference sequence). CDR3 length equals 13 residues. Trimming took 0 bases from V and 8 from J, leaving 10 bases between them. CDR3 nucleotide sequence: TGCGCCAGCAGTGAGTCTGGTCAGGGAGAAGCTTTCTTT. This translates into CASSESGQGEAFF.

This clone came up once. The same CDR3 arises from other DNA sequences in this sample as well. This chain connects TRBV27 to TRBJ2-7; the D is unclear. Trimming shortened V by 6 bases and J by 2 bases, and 5 bases separated the two germline ends. CDR3 size: 11 residues. Germline CDR1 reads MNHEY; CDR2 reads SMNVEV (reference sequence). DNA for the CDR3: TGTGCCAGCAGGGGCACCTACGAGCAGTACTTC. This gives the protein CASRGTYEQYF.

This clone appeared a few times. The chain uses TRBV20-1 and TRBJ1-1; D not resolved. Deletions cut 1 base from V and 4 bases from J, with 1 base between. The CDR3 totals 10 residues. The germline CDR1 and CDR2 sequences are DFQATT and SNEGSKA (reference sequence). For the CDR3, the DNA is TGCAGTGCTAGAGGCACTGAAGCTTTCTTT. Its protein is CSARGTEAFF.

The chain uses TRBV7-3 and TRBJ2-3; D possibly corresponds to TRBD2 (6 bases). Germline-derived CDR1 and CDR2 are SGHTA and FQGTGA. Trimming took 1 base from V and 0 from J, leaving 11 bases between them. The CDR3 covers 16 residues. The CDR3 DNA sequence: TGTGCCAGCAGCTTAAAGGGAGGCGGAAGCACAGATACGCAGTATTTT. Residues: CASSLKGGGSTDTQYF.

J is TRBJ1-5 and V is TRBV19; TRBD1 matches at 10 bases. CDR1 LNHDA and CDR2 SQIVND come from the germline V gene (reference sequence). The CDR3 contains 16 residues. V was pared by 8 bases and J by 8 bases, with 15 bases of the junction left unmatched. As DNA, the CDR3 is TGTGCCAGTGGGCACAAGACTCGGGACAGGGGAGAGCCCCAGCATTTT. Amino acid sequence: CASGHKTRDRGEPQHF.

The CDR3 spells CASSRRPVRGQETQYF. The CDR3 nucleotides read TGTGCCAGCAGCCGACGACCCGTAAGAGGGCAAGAGACCCAGTACTTC. V gene TRBV28 combines with J gene TRBJ2-5; TRBD2 is a possible D gene (5 bases). The CDR3 is made up of 16 amino acids. Per the germline V gene, CDR1 is MDHEN and CDR2 is SYDVKM. V was pared by 6 bases and J by 2 bases, with 19 bases between.

This chain joins TRBV28 and TRBJ1-5, with 10 bases aligning to TRBD1. Germline CDR1 MDHEN, CDR2 SYDVKM. The CDR3 totals 13 residues. After removal of 11 bases from V and 2 bases from J, the junction contained 3 bases not matched to a gene. CDR3 sequence reads: CAGQGVGNQPQHF. CDR3 DNA sequence: TGTGCCGGACAGGGGGTAGGCAATCAGCCCCAGCATTTT.

As regards this clone: At one end the junction does not follow the germline gene, possibly because of a read error. V gene TRBV9 combines with J gene TRBJ1-1, with D tentatively TRBD1 (5 bases). CDR1 is SGDLS and CDR2 is YYNGEE in the germline V gene. This CDR3 is built from 14 residues. The CDR3: CASSVDGGNPEAFF. The DNA for the CDR3 is TGTGCCAGCAGCGTAGATGGGGGGAACCCTGAAGCTTTCTTT.

The chain recombines TRBV2 with TRBJ2-3, with D unclear. This CDR3 spans 15 amino acids. Looked up from germline, CDR1 is SNHLY and CDR2 is FYNNEI. Trimming pared 6 bases from V and 4 bases from J, leaving 17 bases between. CDR3 nucleotide sequence: TGTGCCAGCAGCGGCCAAAGAGCGAGTGCAGATACGCAGTATTTT. As protein: CASSGQRASADTQYF.

Here the CDR3 reads CASSSLLGRDEQYF. The CDR3 DNA reads as TGTGCCAGCAGCTCTCTATTAGGGCGGGACGAGCAGTACTTC. The chain is built from TRBV7-9 and TRBJ2-7; D might be TRBD2 (5 bases). This CDR3 is 14 amino acids long. Trimming took off 4 bases at V and 5 bases at J, with 15 bases between the two ends. Germline lookup yields CDR1 SEHNR and CDR2 FQNEAQ (reference sequence). Drawing the rest from reference TRBV7-9 and TRBJ2-7, the complete variable domain is DTGVSQNPRHKITKRGQNVTFRCDPISEHNRLYWYRQTLGQGPEFLTYFQNEAQLEKSRLLSDRFSAERPKGSFSTLEIQRTEQGDSAMYLCASSSLLGRDEQYFGPGTRLTVT.

The chain employs TRBV27 and TRBJ2-7; D might be TRBD2 (7 bases). The CDR3 has 15 residues. Germline V gene lookup returns CDR1 MNHEY and CDR2 SMNVEV (reference sequence). V was shortened by 7 bases and J by 3 bases, with 19 bases between the two germline ends. This CDR3 is CASTVAGGLGYEQYF. The DNA for the CDR3 is TGTGCCAGCACCGTCGCCGGGGGGCTCGGCTACGAGCAGTACTTC.

The rearrangement joins TRBV29-1 to TRBJ2-1; D remains unclear. V gave up 7 bases and J gave up 12 bases, with 13 bases separating them. This CDR3 is built from 10 residues. The V gene's germline CDR1 is SQVTM and CDR2 ANQGSEA. CDR3 DNA sequence: TGCAGCGCTAATAAAGAAACGCAGTTCTTC. This encodes CSANKETQFF.

The chain links TRBV7-9 to TRBJ1-4; perhaps TRBD1 as D (6 bases). With 5 bases removed from V and 6 bases from J, the gap between germline ends came to 19 bases. Per the germline V gene, CDR1 is SEHNR and CDR2 is FQNEAQ (reference sequence). The CDR3 totals 16 residues. The CDR3 coding sequence is TGTGCCAGCAGCGCCTCTGACAGGCAAGCTCATGAAAAACTGTTTTTT. This encodes CASSASDRQAHEKLFF. Combining the CDR3 with reference TRBV7-9 and TRBJ1-4 gives the whole variable domain DTGVSQNPRHKITKRGQNVTFRCDPISEHNRLYWYRQTLGQGPEFLTYFQNEAQLEKSRLLSDRFSAERPKGSFSTLEIQRTEQGDSAMYLCASSASDRQAHEKLFFGSGTQLSVL.

The chain combines TRBV19 with TRBJ1-5; D is unresolved. Trimming took 3 bases from V and 0 from J, leaving 9 bases between them. Germline V gives CDR1 LNHDA, CDR2 SQIVND (reference sequence). The CDR3 is made up of 15 amino acids. Here the CDR3 DNA reads TGTGCCAGTAGTATGCAACAGTTTAGCAATCAGCCCCAGCATTTT. Its translation: CASSMQQFSNQPQHF.